This T cell receptor (beta chain) came from a study of T-cell reconstitution after alpha-beta-depleted transplantation in children. Library preparation (for TCRbeta) was performed with unique molecular identifiers. TCRdb ran MiXCR on the PCR reads and lists one entry per CDR3 protein. The sample has 600,000 to 700,000 distinct CDR3 sequences; 16% are singletons. This clonotype was picked up many times. Sequences were derived from PBMCs from the stem cell graft donor, sampled from the stem cell graft. The receptor's source is a human donor who donated a stem cell graft to a child with acute myeloid leukemia.

The CDR3 sequence is CSASDSNQPQHF. The CDR3 DNA reads TGCAGTGCGTCGGACAGCAATCAGCCCCAGCATTTT. The chain uses TRBV20-1 and TRBJ1-5; D not certain. CDR1 and CDR2 (germline): DFQATT, SNEGSKA (reference sequence). V lost 6 bases and J 1 base, leaving 7 bases between the germline ends. The CDR3 is 12 residues long.